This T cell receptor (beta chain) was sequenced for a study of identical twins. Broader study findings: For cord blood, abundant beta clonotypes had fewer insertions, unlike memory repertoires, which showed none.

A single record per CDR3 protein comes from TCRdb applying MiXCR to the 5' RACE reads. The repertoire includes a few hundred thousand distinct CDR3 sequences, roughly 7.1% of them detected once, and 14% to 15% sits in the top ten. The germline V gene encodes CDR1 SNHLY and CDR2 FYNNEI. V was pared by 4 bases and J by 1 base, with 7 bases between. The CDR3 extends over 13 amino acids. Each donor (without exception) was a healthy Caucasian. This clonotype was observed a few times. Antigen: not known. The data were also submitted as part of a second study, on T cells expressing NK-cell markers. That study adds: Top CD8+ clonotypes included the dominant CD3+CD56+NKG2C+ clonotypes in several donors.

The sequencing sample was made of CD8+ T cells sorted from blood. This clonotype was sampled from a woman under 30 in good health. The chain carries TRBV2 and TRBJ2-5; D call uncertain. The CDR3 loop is CASSAWAQETQYF. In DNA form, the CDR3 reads TGTGCCAGCAGTGCGTGGGCCCAAGAGACCCAGTACTTC.